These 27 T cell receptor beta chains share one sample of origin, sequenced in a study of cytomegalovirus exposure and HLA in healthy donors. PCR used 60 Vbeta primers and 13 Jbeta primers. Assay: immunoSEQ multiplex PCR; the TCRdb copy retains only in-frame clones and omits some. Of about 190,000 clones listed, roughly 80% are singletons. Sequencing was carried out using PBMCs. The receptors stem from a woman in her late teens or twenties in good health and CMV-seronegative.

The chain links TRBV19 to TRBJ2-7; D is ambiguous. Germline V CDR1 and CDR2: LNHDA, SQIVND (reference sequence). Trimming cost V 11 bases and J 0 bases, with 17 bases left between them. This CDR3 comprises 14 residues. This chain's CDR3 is CAPYGGPSSYEQYF. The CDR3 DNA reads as TGTGCCCCATACGGTGGGCCCTCCTCCTACGAGCAGTACTTC.

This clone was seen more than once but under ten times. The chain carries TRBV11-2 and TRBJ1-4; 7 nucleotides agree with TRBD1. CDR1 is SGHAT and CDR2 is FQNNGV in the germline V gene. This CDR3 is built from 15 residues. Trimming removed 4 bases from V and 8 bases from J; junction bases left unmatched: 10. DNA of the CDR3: TGTGCCAGCAGCTCGGTACAGGGGAGACGCGAAAAACTGTTTTTT. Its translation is CASSSVQGRREKLFF.

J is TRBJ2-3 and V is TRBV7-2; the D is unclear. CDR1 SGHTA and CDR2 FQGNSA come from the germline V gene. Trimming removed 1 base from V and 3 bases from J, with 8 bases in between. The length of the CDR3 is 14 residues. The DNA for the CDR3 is TGTGCCAGCAGCTTAGAGATTAGAACAGATACGCAGTATTTT. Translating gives CASSLEIRTDTQYF.

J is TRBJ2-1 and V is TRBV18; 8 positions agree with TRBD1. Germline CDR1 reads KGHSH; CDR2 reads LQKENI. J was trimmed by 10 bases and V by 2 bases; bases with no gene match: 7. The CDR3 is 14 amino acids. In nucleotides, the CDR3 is TGTGCCAGCTCACCAGGGCAGGGGGCTCGGGAGCAGTTCTTC. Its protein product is CASSPGQGAREQFF.

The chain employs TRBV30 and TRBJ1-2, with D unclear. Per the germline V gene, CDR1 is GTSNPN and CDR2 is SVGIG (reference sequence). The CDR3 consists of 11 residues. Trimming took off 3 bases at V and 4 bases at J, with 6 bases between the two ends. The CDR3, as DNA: TGTGCCTGGAGCCACACCTATGGCTACACCTTC. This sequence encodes CAWSHTYGYTF.

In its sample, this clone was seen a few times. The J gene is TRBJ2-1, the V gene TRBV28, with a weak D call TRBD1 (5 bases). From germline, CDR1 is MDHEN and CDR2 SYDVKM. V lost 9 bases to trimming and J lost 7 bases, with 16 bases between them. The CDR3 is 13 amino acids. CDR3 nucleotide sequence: TGTGCCAGTAACAACTTAGGGGCGAATGAGCAGTTCTTC. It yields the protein CASNNLGANEQFF. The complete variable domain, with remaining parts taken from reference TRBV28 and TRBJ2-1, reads DVKVTQSSRYLVKRTGEKVFLECVQDMDHENMFWYRQDPGLGLRLIYFSYDVKMKEKGDIPEGYSVSREKKERFSLILESASTNQTSMYLCASNNLGANEQFFGPGTRLTVL.

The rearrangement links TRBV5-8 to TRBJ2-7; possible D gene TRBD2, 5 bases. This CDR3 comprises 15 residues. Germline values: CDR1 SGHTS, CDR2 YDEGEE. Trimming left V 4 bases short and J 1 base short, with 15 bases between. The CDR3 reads CASSRDAHGSYEQYF. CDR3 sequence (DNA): TGTGCCAGCAGCCGGGATGCTCACGGGTCCTACGAGCAGTACTTC. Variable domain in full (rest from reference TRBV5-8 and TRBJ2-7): EAGVTQSPTHLIKTRGQQATLRCSPISGHTSVYWYQQALGLGLQFLLWYDEGEERNRGNFPPRFSGRQFPNYSSELNVNALELEDSALYLCASSRDAHGSYEQYFGPGTRLTVT.

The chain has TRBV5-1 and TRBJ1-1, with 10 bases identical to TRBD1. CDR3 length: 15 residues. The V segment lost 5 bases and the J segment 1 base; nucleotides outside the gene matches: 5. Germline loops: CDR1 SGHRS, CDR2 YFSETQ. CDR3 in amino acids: CASSPDRGPNTEAFF. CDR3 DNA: TGCGCCAGCAGTCCCGACAGGGGGCCGAACACTGAAGCTTTCTTT.

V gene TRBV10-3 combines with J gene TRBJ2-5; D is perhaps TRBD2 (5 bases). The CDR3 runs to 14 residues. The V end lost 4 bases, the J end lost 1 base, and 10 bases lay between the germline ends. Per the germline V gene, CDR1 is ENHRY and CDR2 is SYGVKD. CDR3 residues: CAISGYGLQETQYF. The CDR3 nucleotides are TGTGCCATCAGTGGGTACGGACTCCAAGAGACCCAGTACTTC.

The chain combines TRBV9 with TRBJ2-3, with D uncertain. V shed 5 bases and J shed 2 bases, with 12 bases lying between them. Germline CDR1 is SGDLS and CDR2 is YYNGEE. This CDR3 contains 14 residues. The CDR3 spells CASSHGGPTDTQYF. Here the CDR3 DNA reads TGTGCCAGCAGTCATGGCGGCCCCACAGATACGCAGTATTTT.

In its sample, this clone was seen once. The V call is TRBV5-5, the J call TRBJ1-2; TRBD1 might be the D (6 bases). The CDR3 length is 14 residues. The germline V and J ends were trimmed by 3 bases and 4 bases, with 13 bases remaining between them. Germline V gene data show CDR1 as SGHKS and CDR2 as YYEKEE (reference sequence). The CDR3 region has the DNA TGTGCCAGCAGCTGGTTGACAGGATCCTATGGCTACACCTTC. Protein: CASSWLTGSYGYTF.

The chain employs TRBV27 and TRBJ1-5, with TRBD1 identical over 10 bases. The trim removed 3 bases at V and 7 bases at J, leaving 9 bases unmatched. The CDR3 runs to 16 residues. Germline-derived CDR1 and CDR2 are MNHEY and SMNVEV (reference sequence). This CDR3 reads CASSFLRDRGTQPQHF. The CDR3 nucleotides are TGTGCCAGCAGTTTCCTTCGGGACAGGGGAACCCAGCCCCAGCATTTT.

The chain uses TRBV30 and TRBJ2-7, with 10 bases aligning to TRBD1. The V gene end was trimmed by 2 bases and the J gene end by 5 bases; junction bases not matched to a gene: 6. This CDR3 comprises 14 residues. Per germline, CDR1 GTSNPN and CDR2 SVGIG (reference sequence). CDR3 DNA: TGTGCCTGGAGTACTGGGACAGGGGTTGACGAGCAGTACTTC. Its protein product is CAWSTGTGVDEQYF.

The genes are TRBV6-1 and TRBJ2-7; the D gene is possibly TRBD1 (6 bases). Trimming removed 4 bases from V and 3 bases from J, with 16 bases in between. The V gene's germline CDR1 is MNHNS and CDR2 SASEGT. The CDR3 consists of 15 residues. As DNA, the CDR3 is TGTGCCAGCAGTGCCCCAGACAGGACGATCTACGAGCAGTACTTC. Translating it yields CASSAPDRTIYEQYF.

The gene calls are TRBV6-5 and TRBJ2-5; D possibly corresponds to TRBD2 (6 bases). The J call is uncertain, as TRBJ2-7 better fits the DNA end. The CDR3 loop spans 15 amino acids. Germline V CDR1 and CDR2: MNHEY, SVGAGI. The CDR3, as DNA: TGTGCCAGCACCGTGTCAGCGGGCTTAACCTACGAGCAGTACTTC. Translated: CASTVSAGLTYEQYF.

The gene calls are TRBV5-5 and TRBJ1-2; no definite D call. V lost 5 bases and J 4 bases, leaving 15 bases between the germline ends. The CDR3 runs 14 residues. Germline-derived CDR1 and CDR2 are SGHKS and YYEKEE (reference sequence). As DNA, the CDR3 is TGTGCCAGCAGGCCGATGACGGGGTTCTATGGCTACACCTTC. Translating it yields CASRPMTGFYGYTF.

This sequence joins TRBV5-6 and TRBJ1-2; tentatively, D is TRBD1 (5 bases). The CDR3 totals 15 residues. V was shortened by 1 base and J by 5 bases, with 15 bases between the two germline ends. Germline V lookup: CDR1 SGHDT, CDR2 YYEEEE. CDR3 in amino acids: CASSLIRTSIYGYTF. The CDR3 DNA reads TGTGCCAGCAGCTTGATCAGGACATCCATTTATGGCTACACCTTC. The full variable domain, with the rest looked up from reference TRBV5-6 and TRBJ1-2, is DAGVTQSPTHLIKTRGQQVTLRCSPKSGHDTVSWYQQALGQGPQFIFQYYEEEERQRGNFPDRFSGHQFPNYSSELNVNALLLGDSALYLCASSLIRTSIYGYTFGSGTRLTVV.

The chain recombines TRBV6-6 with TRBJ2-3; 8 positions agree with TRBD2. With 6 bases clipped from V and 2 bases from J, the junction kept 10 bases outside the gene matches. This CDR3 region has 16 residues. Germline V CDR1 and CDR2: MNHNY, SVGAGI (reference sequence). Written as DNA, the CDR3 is TGTGCCAGCAGCCGATTTCTAGCGGGTAACACAGATACGCAGTATTTT. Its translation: CASSRFLAGNTDTQYF.

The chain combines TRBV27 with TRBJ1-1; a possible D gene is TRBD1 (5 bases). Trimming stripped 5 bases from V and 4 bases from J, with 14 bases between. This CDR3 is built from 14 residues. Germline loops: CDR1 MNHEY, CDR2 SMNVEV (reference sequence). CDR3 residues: CASSPQGTGTEAFF. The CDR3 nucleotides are TGTGCCAGCAGTCCCCAGGGCACGGGCACTGAAGCTTTCTTT.

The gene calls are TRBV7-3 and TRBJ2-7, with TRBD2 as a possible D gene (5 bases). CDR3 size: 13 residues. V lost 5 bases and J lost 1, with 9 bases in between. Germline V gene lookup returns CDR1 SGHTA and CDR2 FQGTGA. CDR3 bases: TGTGCCAGCAGCCAACGGGGTTCCTACGAGCAGTACTTC. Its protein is CASSQRGSYEQYF.

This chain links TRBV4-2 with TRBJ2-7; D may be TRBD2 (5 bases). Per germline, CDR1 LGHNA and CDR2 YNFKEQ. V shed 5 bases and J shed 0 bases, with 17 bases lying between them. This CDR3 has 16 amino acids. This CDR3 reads CASSATSPEGSYEQYF. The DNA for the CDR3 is TGTGCCAGCAGCGCTACCAGCCCCGAGGGCTCCTACGAGCAGTACTTC.

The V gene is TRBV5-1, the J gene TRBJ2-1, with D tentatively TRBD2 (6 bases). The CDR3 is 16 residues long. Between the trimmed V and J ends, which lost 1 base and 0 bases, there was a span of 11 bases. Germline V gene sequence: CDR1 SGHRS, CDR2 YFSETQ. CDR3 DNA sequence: TGCGCCAGCAGCTTGTGGGAGGTGAGCTCCTACAATGAGCAGTTCTTC. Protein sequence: CASSLWEVSSYNEQFF. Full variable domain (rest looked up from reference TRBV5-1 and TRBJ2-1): KAGVTQTPRYLIKTRGQQVTLSCSPISGHRSVSWYQQTPGQGLQFLFEYFSETQRNKGNFPGRFSGRQFSNSRSEMNVSTLELGDSALYLCASSLWEVSSYNEQFFGPGTRLTVL.

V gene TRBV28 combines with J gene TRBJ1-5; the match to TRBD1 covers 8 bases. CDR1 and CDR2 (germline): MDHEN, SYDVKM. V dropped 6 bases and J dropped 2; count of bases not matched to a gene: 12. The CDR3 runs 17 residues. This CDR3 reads CASSSPKQGDGNQPQHF. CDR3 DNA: TGTGCCAGCAGCTCACCTAAACAGGGGGACGGCAATCAGCCCCAGCATTTT.

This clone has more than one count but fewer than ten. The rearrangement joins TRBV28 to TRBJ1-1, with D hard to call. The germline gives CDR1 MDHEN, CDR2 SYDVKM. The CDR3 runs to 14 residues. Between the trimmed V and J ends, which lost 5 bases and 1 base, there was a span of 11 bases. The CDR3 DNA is TGTGCCAGCAGTCCCTCATGGGCGAACACTGAAGCTTTCTTT. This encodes CASSPSWANTEAFF. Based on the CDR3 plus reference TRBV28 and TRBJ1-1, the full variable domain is DVKVTQSSRYLVKRTGEKVFLECVQDMDHENMFWYRQDPGLGLRLIYFSYDVKMKEKGDIPEGYSVSREKKERFSLILESASTNQTSMYLCASSPSWANTEAFFGQGTRLTVV.

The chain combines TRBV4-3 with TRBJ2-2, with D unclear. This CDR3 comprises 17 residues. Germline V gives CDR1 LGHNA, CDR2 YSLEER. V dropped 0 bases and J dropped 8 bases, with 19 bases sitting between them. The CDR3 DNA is TGCGCCAGCAGCCAAGAGGTCCGCGGCAGAACCACAGGGGAGCTGTTTTTT. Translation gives CASSQEVRGRTTGELFF.

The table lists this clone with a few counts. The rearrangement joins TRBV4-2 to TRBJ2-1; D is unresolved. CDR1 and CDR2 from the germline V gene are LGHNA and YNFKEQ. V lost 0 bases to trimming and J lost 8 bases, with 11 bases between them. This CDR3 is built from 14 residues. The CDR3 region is CASSQDPALDEQFF. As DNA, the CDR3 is TGTGCCAGCAGCCAAGATCCAGCGCTCGATGAGCAGTTCTTC.

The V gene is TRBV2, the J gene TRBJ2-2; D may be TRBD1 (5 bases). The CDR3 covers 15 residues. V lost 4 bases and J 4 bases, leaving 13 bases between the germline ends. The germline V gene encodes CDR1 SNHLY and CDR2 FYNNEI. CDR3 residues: CASSVFQGPTGELFF. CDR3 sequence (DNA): TGTGCCAGCAGTGTTTTCCAGGGTCCCACCGGGGAGCTGTTTTTT.